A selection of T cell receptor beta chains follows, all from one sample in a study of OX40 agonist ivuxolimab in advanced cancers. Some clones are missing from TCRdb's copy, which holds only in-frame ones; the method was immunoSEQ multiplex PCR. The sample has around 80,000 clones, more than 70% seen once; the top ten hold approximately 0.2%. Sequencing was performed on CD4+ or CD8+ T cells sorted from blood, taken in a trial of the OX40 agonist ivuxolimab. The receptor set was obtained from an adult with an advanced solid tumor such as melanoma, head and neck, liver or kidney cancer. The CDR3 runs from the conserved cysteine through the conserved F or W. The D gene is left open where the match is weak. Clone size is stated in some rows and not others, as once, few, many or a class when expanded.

CDR3 protein: CASSFFSEQYF
V gene: TRBV28
clone size: -
D gene: -
J gene: -

CDR3 protein: CASSPLDTGELFF
V gene: TRBV7-3
clone size: -
D gene: -
J gene: TRBJ2-2

CDR3 protein: CASSLASSGSPTDTQYF
V gene: TRBV5-1
clone size: -
D gene: TRBD2
J gene: TRBJ2-3

CDR3 protein: CASSQDRGTYGYTF
V gene: TRBV4-1
clone size: -
D gene: -
J gene: TRBJ1-2

CDR3 protein: CASSLTSGGPGSTDTQYF
V gene: TRBV18
clone size: -
D gene: TRBD2
J gene: TRBJ2-3

CDR3 protein: CASSRPSGPNNEQFF
V gene: TRBV5-4
clone size: -
D gene: -
J gene: TRBJ2-1

CDR3 protein: CASSNGVAFGELFF
V gene: TRBV9
clone size: -
D gene: -
J gene: TRBJ2-2

CDR3 protein: CASSQAPGLAGTF
V gene: TRBV27
clone size: once
D gene: TRBD2
J gene: TRBJ2-7

CDR3 protein: CASSDVGGTDTQYF
V gene: TRBV25-1
clone size: -
D gene: -
J gene: TRBJ2-3

CDR3 protein: CASSQEAPGNEQFF
V gene: TRBV7-9
clone size: -
D gene: -
J gene: TRBJ2-1

CDR3 protein: CASSSYGPGAIYGYTF
V gene: TRBV6-6
clone size: -
D gene: -
J gene: TRBJ1-2

CDR3 protein: CASRKTGATINTEAFF
V gene: TRBV28
clone size: -
D gene: TRBD1
J gene: TRBJ1-1

CDR3 protein: CASSTTLSYEQYF
V gene: TRBV5-4
clone size: -
D gene: -
J gene: -

CDR3 protein: CASSIFGGRETQYF
V gene: TRBV19
clone size: -
D gene: -
J gene: TRBJ2-5

CDR3 protein: CATKLEAGGWETQYF
V gene: TRBV5-1
clone size: -
D gene: TRBD2
J gene: TRBJ2-5

CDR3 protein: CASSLGQSSYEQYF
V gene: TRBV5-1
clone size: -
D gene: -
J gene: TRBJ2-7

CDR3 protein: CASRDRRNLNEQFF
V gene: TRBV14
clone size: -
D gene: -
J gene: TRBJ2-1

CDR3 protein: CASSTPSGRSKNIQYF
V gene: TRBV5-7
clone size: -
D gene: TRBD2
J gene: TRBJ2-4

CDR3 protein: CASSIFLAHGTGELFF
V gene: TRBV19
clone size: -
D gene: -
J gene: TRBJ2-2

CDR3 protein: CASSEGADRYNEQFF
V gene: TRBV9
clone size: -
D gene: -
J gene: TRBJ2-1

CDR3 protein: CATSRARLAGGFTGELFF
V gene: TRBV15
clone size: -
D gene: TRBD2
J gene: TRBJ2-2

CDR3 protein: CASSTQGYSYNEQFF
V gene: TRBV7-2
clone size: -
D gene: -
J gene: TRBJ2-1

CDR3 protein: CASSDSGARGNEQFF
V gene: TRBV6-4
clone size: -
D gene: -
J gene: TRBJ2-1

CDR3 protein: CASSILWRQNTEAFF
V gene: TRBV19
clone size: -
D gene: -
J gene: TRBJ1-1

CDR3 protein: CASSVGQTTNEKLFF
V gene: TRBV25-1
clone size: -
D gene: -
J gene: TRBJ1-4

CDR3 protein: CASSIDLGTSGAKNNEQFF
V gene: TRBV19
clone size: -
D gene: TRBD2
J gene: TRBJ2-1

CDR3 protein: CASSIQYPAYEQYF
V gene: TRBV19
clone size: -
D gene: -
J gene: TRBJ2-7

CDR3 protein: CASRVDRNTGELFF
V gene: TRBV11-1
clone size: -
D gene: -
J gene: TRBJ2-2

CDR3 protein: CASRGTGNSYEQYF
V gene: TRBV2
clone size: -
D gene: TRBD1
J gene: TRBJ2-7

CDR3 protein: CASSPTGGLATQYF
V gene: TRBV6-5
clone size: -
D gene: -
J gene: TRBJ2-5

CDR3 protein: CASSEGGQETQYF
V gene: TRBV6-1
clone size: -
D gene: -
J gene: TRBJ2-5

CDR3 protein: CASSGLSGANVLTF
V gene: TRBV19
clone size: -
D gene: -
J gene: TRBJ2-6

CDR3 protein: CASSQRDGDQPQHF
V gene: TRBV6-1
clone size: -
D gene: -
J gene: TRBJ1-5

CDR3 protein: CASSLGGRIGYGYTF
V gene: TRBV5-6
clone size: -
D gene: -
J gene: TRBJ1-2

CDR3 protein: CASSVLGGDQPQHF
V gene: TRBV9
clone size: -
D gene: -
J gene: TRBJ1-5

CDR3 protein: CASRKTGLEYNEQFF
V gene: TRBV6-4
clone size: -
D gene: TRBD2
J gene: TRBJ2-1

CDR3 protein: CSASQETQYF
V gene: TRBV20-1
clone size: once
D gene: -
J gene: TRBJ2-5

CDR3 protein: CASSWDTGELFF
V gene: TRBV5-6
clone size: once
D gene: -
J gene: TRBJ2-2

CDR3 protein: CASSETGTKDAKRAFF
V gene: TRBV10-1
clone size: -
D gene: -
J gene: TRBJ1-1

CDR3 protein: CASSFFASGGAETQYF
V gene: TRBV5-6
clone size: -
D gene: TRBD2
J gene: TRBJ2-5

CDR3 protein: CASSPTGATNEKLFF
V gene: TRBV5-5
clone size: once
D gene: -
J gene: TRBJ1-4

CDR3 protein: CASSMTSYQETQYF
V gene: TRBV5-1
clone size: -
D gene: -
J gene: TRBJ2-5

CDR3 protein: CASSAAGQGYTGELFF
V gene: TRBV6-1
clone size: -
D gene: TRBD1
J gene: TRBJ2-2

CDR3 protein: CASSSHGYGYTF
V gene: TRBV11-2
clone size: -
D gene: -
J gene: TRBJ1-2

CDR3 protein: CASSTTGSDEQYF
V gene: TRBV19
clone size: few
D gene: -
J gene: TRBJ2-7

CDR3 protein: CASSNTRGAGELFF
V gene: TRBV19
clone size: -
D gene: TRBD2
J gene: TRBJ2-2

CDR3 protein: CASSLFSLGDNEQFF
V gene: TRBV7-3
clone size: -
D gene: -
J gene: TRBJ2-1

CDR3 protein: CASSATRDTQYF
V gene: TRBV9
clone size: once
D gene: -
J gene: TRBJ2-3

CDR3 protein: CASSHPDRGNTGELFF
V gene: TRBV7-9
clone size: -
D gene: TRBD1
J gene: TRBJ2-2

CDR3 protein: CASSAGGGFNQPQHF
V gene: TRBV10-2
clone size: -
D gene: -
J gene: TRBJ1-5

CDR3 protein: CASSSGQGYEQYF
V gene: TRBV5-1
clone size: -
D gene: TRBD1
J gene: TRBJ2-7

CDR3 protein: CASSFTDGLYEQYF
V gene: TRBV4-1
clone size: -
D gene: -
J gene: TRBJ2-7

CDR3 protein: CASSFAPGRTNTGELFF
V gene: TRBV5-1
clone size: few
D gene: -
J gene: TRBJ2-2